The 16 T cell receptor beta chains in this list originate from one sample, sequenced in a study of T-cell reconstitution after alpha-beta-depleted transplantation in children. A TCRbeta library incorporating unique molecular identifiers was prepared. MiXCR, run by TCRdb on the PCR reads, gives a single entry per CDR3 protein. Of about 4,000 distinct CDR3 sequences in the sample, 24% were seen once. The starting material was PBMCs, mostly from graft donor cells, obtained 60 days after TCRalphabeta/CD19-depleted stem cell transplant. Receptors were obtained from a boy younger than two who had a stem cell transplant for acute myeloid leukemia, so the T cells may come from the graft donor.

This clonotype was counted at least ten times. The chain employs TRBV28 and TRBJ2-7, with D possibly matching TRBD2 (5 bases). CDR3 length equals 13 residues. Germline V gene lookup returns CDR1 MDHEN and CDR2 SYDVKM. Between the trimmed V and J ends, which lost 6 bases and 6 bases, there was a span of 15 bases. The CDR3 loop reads CASSSGPRGEQYV. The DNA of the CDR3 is TGTGCCAGCAGCTCCGGGCCCCGGGGCGAGCAGTACGTC.

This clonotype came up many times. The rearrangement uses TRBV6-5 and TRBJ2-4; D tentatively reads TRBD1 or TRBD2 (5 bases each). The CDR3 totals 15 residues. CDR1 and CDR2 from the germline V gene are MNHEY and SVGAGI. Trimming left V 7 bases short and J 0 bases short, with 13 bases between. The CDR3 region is CASTQGGGAKNIQYF. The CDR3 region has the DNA TGTGCCAGCACCCAGGGTGGGGGAGCCAAAAACATTCAGTACTTC.

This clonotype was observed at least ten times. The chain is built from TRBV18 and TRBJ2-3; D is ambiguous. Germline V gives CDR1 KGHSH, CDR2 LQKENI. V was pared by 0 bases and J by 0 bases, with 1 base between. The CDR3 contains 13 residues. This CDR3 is CASSPPSTDTQYF. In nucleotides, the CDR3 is TGTGCCAGCTCACCACCGAGCACAGATACGCAGTATTTT.

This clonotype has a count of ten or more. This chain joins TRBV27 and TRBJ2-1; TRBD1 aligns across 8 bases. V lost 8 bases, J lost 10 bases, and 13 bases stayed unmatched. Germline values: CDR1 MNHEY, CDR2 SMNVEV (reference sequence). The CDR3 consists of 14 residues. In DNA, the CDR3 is TGTGCCAGCCGCCGACAGGGGCGCTCGGAAGAGCAGTTCTTC. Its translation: CASRRQGRSEEQFF.

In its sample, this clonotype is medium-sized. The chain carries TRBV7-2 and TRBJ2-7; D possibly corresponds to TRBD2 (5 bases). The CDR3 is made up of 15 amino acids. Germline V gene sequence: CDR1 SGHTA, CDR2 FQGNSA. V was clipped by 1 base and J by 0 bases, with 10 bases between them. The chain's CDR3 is CASSLGGLPSYEQYF. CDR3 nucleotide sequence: TGTGCCAGCAGCTTAGGCGGACTTCCCTCCTACGAGCAGTACTTC.

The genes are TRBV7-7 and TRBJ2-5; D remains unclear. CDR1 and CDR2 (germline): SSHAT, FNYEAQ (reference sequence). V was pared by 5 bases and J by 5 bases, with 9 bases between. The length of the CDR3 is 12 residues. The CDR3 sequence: CASSRLDETQYF. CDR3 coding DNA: TGTGCCAGCAGCCGCCTGGACGAGACCCAGTACTTC. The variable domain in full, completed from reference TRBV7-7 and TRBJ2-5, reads GAGVSQSPRYKVTKRGQDVTLRCDPISSHATLYWYQQALGQGPEFLTYFNYEAQPDKSGLPSDRFSAERPEGSISTLTIQRTEQRDSAMYRCASSRLDETQYFGPGTRLLVL.

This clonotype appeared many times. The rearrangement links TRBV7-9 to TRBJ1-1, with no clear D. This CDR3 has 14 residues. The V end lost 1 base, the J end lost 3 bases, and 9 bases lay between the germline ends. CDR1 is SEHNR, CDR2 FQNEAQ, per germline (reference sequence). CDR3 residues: CASSLGRDHTEAFF. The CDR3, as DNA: TGTGCCAGCAGCTTAGGCAGAGATCACACTGAAGCTTTCTTT.

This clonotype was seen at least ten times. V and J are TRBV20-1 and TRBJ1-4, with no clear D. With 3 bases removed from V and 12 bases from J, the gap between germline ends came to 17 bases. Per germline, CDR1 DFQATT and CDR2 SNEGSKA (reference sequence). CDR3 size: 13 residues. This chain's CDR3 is CSASPGTLGELFF. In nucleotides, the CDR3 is TGCAGTGCTAGTCCTGGAACTCTAGGAGAACTGTTTTTT.

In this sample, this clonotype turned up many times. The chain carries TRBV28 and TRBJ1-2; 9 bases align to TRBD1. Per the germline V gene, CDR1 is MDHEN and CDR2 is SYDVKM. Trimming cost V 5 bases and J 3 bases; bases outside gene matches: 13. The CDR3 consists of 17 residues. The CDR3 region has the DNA TGTGCCAGCAGTCCCCGGGACAGGGAAACCTCGGACTATGGCTACACCTTC. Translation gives CASSPRDRETSDYGYTF.

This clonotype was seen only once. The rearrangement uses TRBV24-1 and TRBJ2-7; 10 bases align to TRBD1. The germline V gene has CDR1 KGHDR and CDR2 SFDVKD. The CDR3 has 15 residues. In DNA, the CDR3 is TGTGCGGCCAGTTATCTCGGGACAGGGGACTACGAGCAGTACTTC. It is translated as CAASYLGTGDYEQYF.

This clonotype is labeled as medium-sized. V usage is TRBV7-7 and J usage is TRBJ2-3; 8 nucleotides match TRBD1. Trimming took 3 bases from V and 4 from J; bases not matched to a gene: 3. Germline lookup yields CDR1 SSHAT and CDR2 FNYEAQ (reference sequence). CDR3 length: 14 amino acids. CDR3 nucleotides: TGTGCCAGCAGCTTGGACAGGGTATCAGATACGCAGTATTTT. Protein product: CASSLDRVSDTQYF.

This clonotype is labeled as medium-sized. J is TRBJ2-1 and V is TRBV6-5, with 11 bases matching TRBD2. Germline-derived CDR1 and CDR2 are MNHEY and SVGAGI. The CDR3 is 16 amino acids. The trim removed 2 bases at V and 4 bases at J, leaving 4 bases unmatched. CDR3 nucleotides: TGTGCCAGCAGTTACGATCCTAGCGGGGGGTACAATGAGCAGTTCTTC. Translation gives CASSYDPSGGYNEQFF.

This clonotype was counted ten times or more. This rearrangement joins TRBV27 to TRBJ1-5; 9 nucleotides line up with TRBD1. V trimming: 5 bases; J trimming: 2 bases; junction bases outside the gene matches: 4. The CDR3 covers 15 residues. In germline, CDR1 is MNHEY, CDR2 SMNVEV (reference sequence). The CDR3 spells CASSTGQGRNQPQHF. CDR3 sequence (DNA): TGTGCCAGCAGTACGGGACAGGGTCGCAATCAGCCCCAGCATTTT.

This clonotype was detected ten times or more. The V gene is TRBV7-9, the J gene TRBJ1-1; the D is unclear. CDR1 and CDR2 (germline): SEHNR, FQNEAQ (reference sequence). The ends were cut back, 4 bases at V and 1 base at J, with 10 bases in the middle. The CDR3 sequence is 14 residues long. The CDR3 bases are TGTGCCAGCAGCTCCCCGGGGAGGAACACTGAAGCTTTCTTT. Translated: CASSSPGRNTEAFF.

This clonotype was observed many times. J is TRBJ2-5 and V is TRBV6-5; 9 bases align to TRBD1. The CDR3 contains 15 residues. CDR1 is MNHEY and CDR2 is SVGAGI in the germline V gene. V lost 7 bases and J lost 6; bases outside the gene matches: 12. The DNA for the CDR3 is TGTGCCAGCACCGAGCACCCCGGACAGGGGCAGACCCAGTACTTC. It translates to CASTEHPGQGQTQYF.

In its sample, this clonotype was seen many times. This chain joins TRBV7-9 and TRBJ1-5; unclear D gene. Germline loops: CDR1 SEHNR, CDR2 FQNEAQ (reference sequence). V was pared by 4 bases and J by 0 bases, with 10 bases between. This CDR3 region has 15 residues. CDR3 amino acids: CASSSQTDSNQPQHF. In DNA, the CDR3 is TGTGCCAGCAGCTCCCAGACGGATAGCAATCAGCCCCAGCATTTT.